The table lists the clone carrying this TCR beta chain with many counts. Its antigen is undetermined. This CDR3 spans 17 amino acids. Germline CDR1 and CDR2: MGHRA and YSYEKL. The V and J ends lost 1 base and 0 bases respectively, with 16 bases between them. This entry belongs to a study of blood T cells in healthy people across ages. Findings and caveats of the study: Roughly linearly, TCR beta diversity per million T cells fell as age increased.

A second PCR of roughly 6 to 12 cycles used a sample-barcoded 5' primer and a J-beta primer mix. All samples gave at least 3 million CDR3-containing paired-end reads. MiXCR was run by TCRdb on the 5' RACE reads, yielding one entry per CDR3 protein. The table includes about 700,000 distinct CDR3 sequences, about 30% detected once. Specimen: blood. The receptor comes from a woman older than 75 in good health. This sequence joins TRBV4-1 and TRBJ2-7; TRBD1 or TRBD2 may be the D gene (5 bases each). CDR3 DNA sequence: TGCGCCAGCAGCCAAGCGCGAGGGGCAGGGCGCTCCTACGAGCAGTACTTC. It codes for CASSQARGAGRSYEQYF.